These 18 T cell receptor beta chains were all obtained from the same sample, sequenced in a study of blood T cell repertoires in COVID-19. This table comes from immunoSEQ multiplex PCR, and its TCRdb copy is limited to in-frame clones, with some not included. The sample lists 50,000 to 65,000 clones, 80% to 90% occurring once. The sample was peripheral blood. These receptors came from a man between 35 and 55 years old with acute or convalescent COVID-19.

This clone came up once. The V gene is TRBV25-1, the J gene TRBJ1-1; perhaps TRBD1 as D (5 bases). V was clipped by 5 bases and J by 11 bases, with 12 bases between them. Germline V gene sequence: CDR1 MGHDK, CDR2 SYGVNS. The CDR3 is 11 residues long. Here the CDR3 DNA reads TGTGCCAGCAGTCCGGGGGGGGTCGCTTTCTTT. Amino acids: CASSPGGVAFF. The complete variable domain, with remaining parts taken from reference TRBV25-1 and TRBJ1-1, reads EADIYQTPRYLVIGTGKKITLECSQTMGHDKMYWYQQDPGMELHLIHYSYGVNSTEKGDLSSESTVSRIRTEHFPLTLESARPSHTSQYLCASSPGGVAFFGQGTRLTVV.

This clone was recorded once. The rearrangement links TRBV5-8 to TRBJ1-1, with TRBD1 as a possible D gene (5 bases). The CDR3 has 15 amino acids. Trimming shortened V by 0 bases and J by 5 bases, and 14 bases separated the two germline ends. The germline V gene has CDR1 SGHTS and CDR2 YDEGEE. CDR3 residues: CASSLGSLGGTEAFF. As DNA, the CDR3 is TGTGCCAGCAGCTTGGGGTCTCTGGGGGGGACTGAAGCTTTCTTT.

The J gene is TRBJ2-1, the V gene TRBV18, with 7 bases that match TRBD1. This CDR3 has 16 amino acids. The germline gives CDR1 KGHSH, CDR2 LQKENI. The V segment lost 2 bases and the J segment 4 bases; nucleotides outside the gene matches: 8. Here the CDR3 reads CASSPDPGQFYNEQFF. The CDR3 region has the DNA TGTGCCAGCTCACCAGACCCGGGACAGTTTTACAATGAGCAGTTCTTC.

The chain uses TRBV3-1 (or the pseudogene TRBV3-2) and TRBJ2-7; 10 bases are a match to TRBD1. The CDR3 runs to 15 residues. The ends lost 4 bases at V and 5 bases at J; junction bases unmatched: 8. CDR1 is LGHDT, CDR2 YNNKEL, per germline (reference sequence). CDR3 in amino acids: CASSPRRGQGNEQYF. CDR3 nucleotide sequence: TGTGCCAGCAGCCCCCGACGGGGACAGGGGAACGAGCAGTACTTC.

The chain links TRBV19 to TRBJ1-5, with no clear D. CDR1 is LNHDA and CDR2 is SQIVND in the germline V gene (reference sequence). V lost 4 bases and J 5 bases, leaving 9 bases between the germline ends. This CDR3 is built from 13 residues. CDR3 residues: CASSKSRDQPQHF. CDR3 DNA sequence: TGTGCCAGTAGTAAGTCGCGGGATCAGCCCCAGCATTTT.

The V gene is TRBV5-1, the J gene TRBJ1-2; the D is unclear. Trimming removed 4 bases from V and 5 bases from J, with 15 bases in between. Germline V CDR1 and CDR2: SGHRS, YFSETQ. The CDR3 is 14 amino acids. The CDR3 spells CASSPFNPSYGYTF. The CDR3 DNA sequence: TGCGCCAGCAGCCCATTTAACCCGAGTTATGGCTACACCTTC.

CDR3 region: CATSRGLGSNQPQHF. CDR3 in DNA: TGTGCCACCAGCAGAGGTCTTGGCTCCAATCAGCCCCAGCATTTT. V gene TRBV15 combines with J gene TRBJ1-5; D ambiguous. This CDR3 region has 15 residues. V lost 1 base and J 3 bases, leaving 10 bases between the germline ends. Germline-derived CDR1 and CDR2 are LNHNV and YYDKDF (reference sequence).

The CDR3 bases are TGTGCCTGGAGTCTGGGACATCCCAATCAGCCCCAGCATTTT. Amino acid sequence: CAWSLGHPNQPQHF. The genes are TRBV30 and TRBJ1-5; D possibly corresponds to TRBD1 (6 bases). Trimming took off 2 bases at V and 3 bases at J, with 11 bases between the two ends. Germline lookup yields CDR1 GTSNPN and CDR2 SVGIG (reference sequence). The CDR3 length is 14 residues.

V is TRBV29-1 and J is TRBJ1-1, with D possibly being TRBD1 (5 bases). The ends were cut back, 2 bases at V and 1 base at J, with 8 bases in the middle. This CDR3 is 13 amino acids long. Germline values: CDR1 SQVTM, CDR2 ANQGSEA. The CDR3 nucleotides read TGCAGCGTTGAATCAGGGCAGAACACTGAAGCTTTCTTT. It codes for CSVESGQNTEAFF.

The chain uses TRBV30 and TRBJ1-1; tentatively, D is TRBD1 (5 bases). CDR1 is GTSNPN and CDR2 is SVGIG in the germline V gene (reference sequence). This CDR3 has 14 residues. Trimming took off 0 bases at V and 6 bases at J, with 14 bases between the two ends. CDR3 amino acids: CAWSVPGKGSEAFF. For the CDR3, the DNA is TGTGCCTGGAGTGTCCCAGGGAAAGGCTCTGAAGCTTTCTTT. The full variable domain, with the rest looked up from reference TRBV30 and TRBJ1-1, is SQTIHQWPATLVQPVGSPLSLECTVEGTSNPNLYWYRQAAGRGLQLLFYSVGIGQISSEVPQNLSASRPQDRQFILSSKKLLLSDSGFYLCAWSVPGKGSEAFFGQGTRLTVV.

The genes are TRBV4-1 and TRBJ1-2, with D maybe TRBD1 (5 bases). V shed 4 bases and J shed 6 bases, with 12 bases lying between them. CDR1 MGHRA and CDR2 YSYEKL come from the germline V gene. The CDR3 runs 13 residues. In DNA form, the CDR3 reads TGCGCCAGCAGCCCTCAGGGAAGTGATGGCTACACCTTC. It is translated as CASSPQGSDGYTF.

The chain recombines TRBV12-3 or TRBV12-4 with TRBJ2-7, with D maybe TRBD2 (7 bases). The CDR3 consists of 13 residues. Between the trimmed V and J ends, which lost 3 bases and 6 bases, there was a span of 12 bases. The CDR3 DNA reads as TGTGCCAGCAGTTTCGGGGGGCGCCGCGAGCAGTACTTC. Translating gives CASSFGGRREQYF.

The rearrangement joins TRBV20-1 to TRBJ2-5; D call uncertain. CDR1 and CDR2 from the germline V gene are DFQATT and SNEGSKA (reference sequence). Trimming pared 3 bases from V and 1 base from J, leaving 9 bases between. This CDR3 has 13 amino acids. The DNA for the CDR3 is TGCAGTGCTAGTGGGCAGGTCCAAGAGACCCAGTACTTC. Its translation: CSASGQVQETQYF.

The chain couples TRBV28 to TRBJ2-5; D remains ambiguous. Trimming left V 3 bases short and J 7 bases short, with 6 bases between. The CDR3 contains 11 residues. The V gene's germline CDR1 is MDHEN and CDR2 SYDVKM. The CDR3 loop reads CASSFGGTQYF. The CDR3 nucleotides are TGTGCCAGCAGTTTCGGCGGGACCCAGTACTTC.

This clone was seen a single time. The chain carries TRBV5-1 and TRBJ2-3; 9 bases line up with TRBD2. From germline, CDR1 is SGHRS and CDR2 YFSETQ. This CDR3 region has 16 residues. Trimming took 3 bases from V and 6 from J; bases not matched to a gene: 11. CDR3 nucleotides: TGCGCCAGCAGCTATTCTAGCGGGAACTTTCTTGATACGCAGTATTTT. Amino acids: CASSYSSGNFLDTQYF. Looking up the rest from reference TRBV5-1 and TRBJ2-3 gives the full variable domain: KAGVTQTPRYLIKTRGQQVTLSCSPISGHRSVSWYQQTPGQGLQFLFEYFSETQRNKGNFPGRFSGRQFSNSRSEMNVSTLELGDSALYLCASSYSSGNFLDTQYFGPGTRLTVL.

The rearrangement links TRBV5-1 to TRBJ2-7; 7 bases match TRBD2. The V and J ends lost 4 bases and 6 bases, in that order; junction bases with no gene match: 7. Germline CDR1 and CDR2: SGHRS and YFSETQ. This CDR3 region has 13 residues. CDR3 sequence reads: CASSPGSGGEQYF. Written as DNA, the CDR3 is TGCGCCAGCAGCCCGGGCTCGGGAGGCGAGCAGTACTTC.

The chain combines TRBV2 with TRBJ2-7, with 12 bases aligning to TRBD2. From germline, CDR1 is SNHLY and CDR2 FYNNEI. The CDR3 loop spans 15 amino acids. J lost 0 bases, V lost 7 bases, and 4 bases had no gene match. The chain's CDR3 is CASTPTSGGSYEQYF. The CDR3, as DNA: TGTGCCAGCACCCCGACTAGCGGGGGCTCCTACGAGCAGTACTTC.

V and J are TRBV30 and TRBJ1-2; TRBD1 aligns across 7 bases. Germline assignment: CDR1 GTSNPN and CDR2 SVGIG (reference sequence). This CDR3 is built from 14 residues. V was pared by 1 base and J by 6 bases, with 8 bases of the junction left unmatched. The DNA of the CDR3 is TGTGCCTGGAGTGCAAACAGGGGTTGGAATGGCTACACCTTC. It is translated as CAWSANRGWNGYTF.